This TCR beta chain was retrieved from a study of T-cell memory formation after mild COVID-19. V was trimmed by 4 bases and J by 5 bases, leaving 17 bases between them. From germline, CDR1 is KGHDR and CDR2 SFDVKD. The length of the CDR3 is 16 residues. This clonotype was observed a handful of times. One entry per CDR3 protein results from TCRdb running MiXCR on the 5' RACE reads. Of 550,000 to 600,000 distinct CDR3 sequences listed, 15% to 20% are singletons. V and J are TRBV24-1 and TRBJ1-3, with no clear D. This sequence was found in an adult woman who had mild COVID-19 (a few samples of this study predate the infection). Cell type and time point are not known. The sample taken for sequencing was PBMCs or a T cell subset sorted from them (not recorded which). CDR3 coding DNA: TGTGCCACCAGTGAATCCGGGTCCTCGGAAAGAAACACCATATATTTT. This translates into CATSESGSSERNTIYF.